This T cell receptor (beta chain) was recovered during a study of blood T cell repertoires in COVID-19. Overall study context: Recovered participants had two consecutive negative NP/OP PCR tests, healthcare professional clearance, or symptom resolution. COVID-19 samples, acute and convalescent, were from the United States, Italy and Spain.

In the study's own analysis: For nucleated cells, counts were estimated from reference gene primer amplification. The repertoire was sequenced with immunoSEQ multiplex PCR; TCRdb's copy has only in-frame clones and lacks some. V, J and clone size were drawn from that table, and D and trimming were deduced from the DNA. Altogether about 210,000 clones are present, about 86% being singletons, with the ten largest covering under 30%. This clone has a count of ten or more. The CDR3 length is 14 residues. Germline-derived CDR1 and CDR2 are SGHTA and FQGNSA. V gave up 5 bases and J gave up 5 bases; unmatched junction bases: 6.

The sequence came from a woman aged 40-49 years in a cohort exposed to, infected with or recovered from COVID-19 (not recorded which). The chain links TRBV7-2 to TRBJ1-2; TRBD1 agrees at 9 bases. The sequenced sample was PBMCs or T cells enriched from blood (not recorded which). The CDR3 nucleotides read TGTGCCAGCAGCCAAACAGGGGGCCTTTATGGCTACACCTTC. It translates to CASSQTGGLYGYTF.